A selection of T cell receptor beta chains follows, all from one sample in a study of cytomegalovirus exposure and HLA in healthy donors. TCRdb's copy holds only in-frame clones and misses some; the assay was immunoSEQ multiplex PCR. Seen here are some 87,000 clones, roughly 70% observed once, and the top ten hold approximately 15%. The sample taken for sequencing was PBMCs. Receptors originate from a woman aged 45-65 years in good health and CMV-seropositive. The CDR3 runs from the conserved cysteine through the conserved F or W. A D gene is named only where the DNA matches it firmly. The listing skips clone size in some rows; elsewhere it reads once, few, many or a size class.

TRBJ1-5,.,TRBV2,TRBD1,CASRLGQGGNQPQHF,TGTGCCAGCAGGTTAGGACAGGGTGGAAATCAGCCCCAGCATTTT
TRBJ2-1,.,TRBV5-1,TRBD1,CASSLVFGDSSYNEQFF,TGCGCCAGCAGCTTGGTATTTGGGGACAGCTCCTACAATGAGCAGTTCTTC
TRBJ1-2,.,TRBV28,.,CASSLWTPSSLYYGYTF,TGTGCCAGCAGTTTATGGACTCCTTCATCACTCTACTATGGCTACACCTTC
TRBJ2-5,.,TRBV9,TRBD2,CASSLSSGSEEAQYF,TGTGCCAGCAGCTTATCTAGCGGGAGTGAAGAGGCCCAGTACTTC
TRBJ2-3,.,TRBV28,TRBD1,CASSRDRGLDTQYF,TGTGCCAGCAGTCGGGACAGGGGGTTAGATACGCAGTATTTT
TRBJ1-2,.,TRBV6-1,.,CASSEAADSLYGYTF,TGTGCCAGCAGTGAAGCCGCAGACAGCCTATATGGCTACACCTTC
TRBJ2-3,.,TRBV6-6,TRBD2,CAGGGGTNTDTQYF,TGTGCCGGGGGGGGAGGAACGAACACAGATACGCAGTATTTT
TRBJ1-2,once,TRBV28,.,CASSPPGDWRFYGYTF,TGTGCCAGCAGTCCCCCCGGGGACTGGAGGTTCTATGGCTACACCTTC
TRBJ2-3,.,TRBV5-6,.,CASSFLPLNTDTQYF,TGTGCCAGCAGCTTCCTCCCCCTTAACACAGATACGCAGTATTTT
TRBJ1-1,few,TRBV7-2,TRBD1,CASSATGTGNTEAFF,TGTGCCAGCAGCGCAACCGGGACAGGGAACACTGAAGCTTTCTTT
TRBJ2-7,.,TRBV5-4,.,CASSLVPAEEQYF,TGTGCCAGCAGCTTGGTGCCCGCCGAGGAGCAGTACTTC
TRBJ2-5,.,TRBV27,.,CASSTQGAVETQYF,TGTGCCAGCAGCACACAGGGTGCGGTTGAGACCCAGTACTTC
TRBJ1-4,few,TRBV11-2,TRBD1,CASSTLTNRGRKLFF,TGTGCCAGCAGCACTTTAACGAACAGGGGGCGAAAACTGTTTTTT
TRBJ2-1,few,TRBV10-3,TRBD1,CAISDLDRENEQFF,TGTGCCATCAGTGACCTGGACAGGGAAAATGAGCAGTTCTTC
TRBJ2-7,.,TRBV25-1,TRBD1,CASSDPGRGSEQYF,TGTGCCAGCAGTGACCCCGGCAGGGGGAGCGAGCAGTACTTC
TRBJ1-6,.,TRBV5-1,TRBD1,CASRGPDRANSPLHF,TGCGCCAGCAGGGGACCAGACAGGGCTAATTCACCCCTCCACTTT
TRBJ1-5,.,TRBV19,.,CASSLRLYSNQPQHF,TGTGCCAGTAGTCTCAGACTGTATAGCAATCAGCCCCAGCATTTT
TRBJ1-2,.,TRBV30,TRBD1,CAWSLTGQGDYGYTF,TGTGCCTGGAGTCTTACCGGTCAGGGGGACTATGGCTACACCTTC
TRBJ2-3,.,TRBV29-1,.,CSVVRELLRGTQYF,TGCAGCGTTGTTCGGGAGCTCCTCAGGGGGACGCAGTATTTT
TRBJ2-3,.,TRBV25-1,.,CASSPPGWFGTQYF,TGTGCCAGCAGTCCCCCAGGGTGGTTTGGTACGCAGTATTTT
TRBJ1-2,.,TRBV6-5,.,CASSYRSAPPRDGYTF,TGTGCCAGCAGTTATCGTTCGGCACCGCCGAGGGATGGCTACACCTTC
TRBJ2-5,few,TRBV2,.,CASGTSTETQYF,TGTGCCAGCGGTACTAGCACGGAGACCCAGTACTTC
TRBJ2-3,.,TRBV5-1,TRBD2,CASSSPPGAASLSGSPVDTQYF,TGCGCCAGCAGTTCACCCCCGGGGGCAGCTTCCCTTAGCGGGAGCCCCGTAGATACGCAGTATTTT
TRBJ2-7,few,TRBV14,.,CASAKTGPYEQYF,TGTGCCAGCGCGAAAACAGGTCCTTACGAGCAGTACTTC
TRBJ1-5,.,TRBV20-1,.,CSARVGQPQHF,TGCAGTGCTAGAGTTGGCCAGCCCCAGCATTTT
TRBJ2-1,.,TRBV7-2,.,CASSLMGSSYNEQFF,TGTGCCAGCAGCTTAATGGGGAGCTCCTACAATGAGCAGTTCTTC
TRBJ2-7,once,TRBV19,TRBD2,CASSGGGNTYEQYF,TGTGCCAGTAGTGGGGGGGGGAACACCTACGAGCAGTACTTC
TRBJ2-1,.,TRBV5-1,TRBD2,CASSLGTSGRYNEQFF,TGCGCCAGCAGCTTGGGGACTAGCGGGAGGTACAATGAGCAGTTCTTC
TRBJ1-2,.,TRBV12-5,TRBD1,CASGLGGAGSTASYYGYTF,TGTGCTAGTGGCCTAGGGGGCGCAGGGTCTACTGCCTCCTACTATGGCTACACCTTC
TRBJ2-3,medium-sized,TRBV5-4,TRBD2,CASSPPTSADTQYF,TGTGCCAGCAGCCCACCGACTAGCGCAGATACGCAGTATTTT
TRBJ2-1,.,TRBV5-1,.,CASSLLRSPYNEQFF,TGCGCCAGCAGTTTATTGAGGTCCCCCTACAATGAGCAGTTCTTC